The T cell receptor (beta chain) under discussion was sequenced for a study of identical twins (dated by TCRdb to 2016 to 2017). Regarding the research as a whole: TCR alpha and beta repertoires from monozygotic twins, unrelated adults of various ages and cord blood were deep-sequenced to test whether fetal clonotypes persist. To rule out contamination, the twin experiments were replicated at different times with different library preparation protocols. On the study overall, not on this receptor specifically: Abundant cord blood beta clonotypes carried fewer insertions; young adult naive repertoires showed a weaker similar trend, while memory repertoires showed none. In monozygotic twins, out-of-frame TCR alpha sharing was systematically underestimated by recombination models, although the models agreed with sharing between unrelated individuals. Compared with coincidental sharing between unrelated individuals, an excess of low generation-probability sequences was observed among out-of-frame TCR alpha sequences shared between twins. Because the same donors could not be followed over many years, the conclusions depended on cross-sectional statistical analysis. Excess twin sharing in beta out-of-frame sequences was weaker because fewer shared sequences lowered the signal-to-noise ratio. Zero-insertion analyses could be partly confounded by invariant T cells such as MAIT and iNKT, although diverse VJ usage argued against such confounding for most clonotypes.

The sample holds a few counts of this clonotype. The antigen it binds to is not known. Nothing much larger sits one base from this clone, and base qualities are not available. The CDR3 measures 13 amino acids from cysteine to phenylalanine. Just CDR3 DNA is preserved here, 39 bases in frame from base 1. The germline ends are 12 bases apart after V is trimmed by 6 bases and J by 4 bases. All donors were healthy Caucasians. Three pairs of female monozygotic twins, all aged 18 to 29 years, were included in the twin cohort. Positive isolation kits from Invitrogen were used to isolate CD4+ and CD8+ T cell populations. Library preparation used 5' RACE. TCRdb lists the instrument as Illumina HiSeq 2000. Template switching added a universal primer binding site, and the final cDNA carried a unique molecular identifier that allowed TCR cDNA molecules to be counted accurately. First-strand cDNA for TCR alpha and beta chains was synthesized from specific primers in the conserved constant-segment region. To control for contamination, each cDNA library was double barcoded with a SMART-Mk sample barcode plus Illumina barcodes. TruSeq adapter sequences, together with Illumina sample barcodes, were added in two successive PCR steps. The TCR alpha and beta cDNA libraries were sequenced on the Illumina HiSeq platform using custom primers. The authors processed their data as follows. MiGEC was used to process raw reads and extract unique molecular identifiers, and MiXCR was used to find CDR3 positions. Recombination models were inferred per individual with the repgenHMM and IGoR tools using an EM algorithm. The analysis of shared clonotypes was done with the tcR package in R, with sharing normalized by the product of cloneset sizes. Out-of-frame nonproductive sequences were analyzed to study raw recombination free of thymic and clonal selection effects. TCRdb itself trimmed the public reads at Q25 with fastp, ran MiXCR and retained productive beta chains. Rows with one shared CDR3 protein collapse into an entry with the most common genes and DNA. TCRdb's processing, not the authors', yielded these V and J calls. The sample profile shows 400,000 to 650,000 distinct CDR3 sequences; about 20% of them were found once. Clones ranked in the top ten supply about 0.91% of the sample.

The data were also submitted as part of a second study, on T cells expressing NK-cell markers. According to the second study: TCR beta-chain repertoires were profiled in sorted CD3+CD56+NKG2C+, CD3+CD56+NKG2C- and CD3+CD56-NKG2C+ T-cell subsets from several donors. Seven of the eight sequenced donors were HCMV-seropositive and one was HCMV-seronegative. In several experiments an anti-gammadeltaTCR antibody was added to restrict sorting to alphabetaTCR-expressing T cells. In several donors, the dominant CD3+CD56+NKG2C+ clonotypes ranked among the top 10 CD8+ clonotypes, making up 1.0-7.0% of CD8+ T cells. Those dominant clonotypes were again the most abundant among CD3+CD56-NKG2C+ cells in a handful of donors, at roughly 25-60.1%. Whether the expanded NKG2C-expressing T cell clones were specific for HCMV antigens remained unclear. Randomly selected healthy volunteers, three men and five women, were used as the eight sequenced donors. HCMV serostatus was determined by detecting HCMV-specific IgG in serum with a commercial ELISA kit. Reads were demultiplexed and grouped by UMI with MIGEC, and clonotypes were assembled and quantified with MiTCR. To remove erroneous sequences, TCR cDNA sequences were retained only when supported by two or more reads. The tcR package was used for downstream repertoire analysis, and clonotypes were matched between fractions using CDR3 nucleotide sequence together with V segment. Antigen specificity was annotated against VDJdb with VDJmatch, allowing one amino acid substitution in CDR3.

The rearrangement combines TRBV12-3 or TRBV12-4 with TRBJ1-1; the D gene remains uncertain. The sequencing sample was made of CD4+ T cells sorted from blood. This clonotype originated in a woman under 30 in good health. The CDR3 protein is CASRAEGTTEAFF. In nucleotides, the sequence is TGTGCCAGCAGAGCAGAGGGTACCACTGAAGCTTTCTTT.